This is a list of T cell receptor beta chains from one sample in a study of blood T cell repertoires in COVID-19. Sequencing was performed with immunoSEQ multiplex PCR; in TCRdb, only in-frame clones are kept and a portion is missing. This table holds under 300,000 clones, 85% found once. The sequenced sample was peripheral blood. The source is a woman in her sixties with active or convalescent COVID-19. The CDR3 runs from the conserved cysteine through the conserved F or W. A D gene is named only where the DNA matches it firmly. Expanded clones get a size class; other rows say once, few or many, or leave the size out.

TRBJ1-4 TRBV10-3 NA NA CAISELPGWTNEKLFF TGTGCCATCAGTGAGCTTCCAGGATGGACTAATGAAAAACTGTTTTTT
TRBJ2-5 TRBV1 NA NA CTSSQAFAGPQETQYF TGCACCAGCAGCCAGGCGTTTGCGGGGCCTCAAGAGACCCAGTACTTC
TRBJ2-3 TRBV3-1/TRBV3-2 TRBD2 NA CASSQDIRTSGRSTDTQYF TGTGCCAGCAGCCAAGATATTAGGACTAGCGGGAGGAGCACAGATACGCAGTATTTT
TRBJ1-4 TRBV25-1 NA NA CASSDTAELNEKLFF TGTGCCAGCAGTGACACAGCGGAGCTTAATGAAAAACTGTTTTTT
TRBJ2-1 TRBV5-1 TRBD2 NA CASSLGPSGGRSQFF TGCGCCAGCAGCTTGGGCCCTAGCGGGGGGAGGTCCCAGTTCTTC
TRBJ1-4 TRBV6-5 TRBD1 NA CASSQRGLTEKLFF TGTGCCAGCAGCCAAAGGGGGCTAACGGAAAAACTGTTTTTT
TRBJ1-1 TRBV3-1/TRBV3-2 NA NA CASSQASRNTEAFF TGTGCCAGCAGCCAAGCATCCAGGAACACTGAAGCTTTCTTT
TRBJ2-1 TRBV19 TRBD1 NA CASSSRGSYNEQFF TGTGCCAGTAGCTCCAGGGGGTCCTACAATGAGCAGTTCTTC
TRBJ1-3 TRBV6-5 NA NA CASRGGAGNTIYF TGTGCCAGCAGAGGGGGTGCTGGAAACACCATATATTTT
TRBJ2-3 TRBV5-4 NA NA CASSLDQRGADTQYF TGTGCCAGCAGCTTGGATCAACGGGGTGCAGATACGCAGTATTTT
TRBJ1-5 TRBV15 NA few CATSRAGGNQPQHF TGTGCCACCAGCAGAGCGGGGGGAAATCAGCCCCAGCATTTT
TRBJ1-1 TRBV9 TRBD1 NA CASRRQGNTEAFF TGTGCCAGCAGGAGACAGGGGAACACTGAAGCTTTCTTT
TRBJ1-1 TRBV6-5 TRBD1 NA CASNRGVDTEAFF TGTGCCAGCAACAGGGGGGTCGACACTGAAGCTTTCTTT
TRBJ2-3 TRBV10-1 NA once CASSGRADTQYF TGCGCCAGCAGTGGGAGGGCAGATACGCAGTATTTT
TRBJ1-5 TRBV16 TRBD1 NA CASSPRQGHRGNQPQHF TGTGCCAGCAGCCCTCGACAGGGGCATCGGGGCAATCAGCCCCAGCATTTT
TRBJ2-1 TRBV15 NA NA CATSREGQVGSYNEQFF TGTGCCACCAGCAGAGAGGGTCAGGTTGGCTCCTACAATGAGCAGTTCTTC